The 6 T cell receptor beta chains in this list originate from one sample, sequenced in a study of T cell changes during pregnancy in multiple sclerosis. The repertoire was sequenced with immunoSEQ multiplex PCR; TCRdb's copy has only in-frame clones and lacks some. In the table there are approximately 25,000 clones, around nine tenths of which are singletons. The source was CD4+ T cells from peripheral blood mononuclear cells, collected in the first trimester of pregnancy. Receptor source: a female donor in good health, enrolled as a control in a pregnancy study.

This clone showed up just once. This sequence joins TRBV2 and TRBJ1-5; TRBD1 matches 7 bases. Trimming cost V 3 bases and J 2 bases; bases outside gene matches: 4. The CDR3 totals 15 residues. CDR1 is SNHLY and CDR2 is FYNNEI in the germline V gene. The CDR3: CASSDRGLGNQPQHF. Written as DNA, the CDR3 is TGTGCCAGCAGTGATAGGGGGCTTGGCAATCAGCCCCAGCATTTT. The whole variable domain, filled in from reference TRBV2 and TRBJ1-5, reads EPEVTQTPSHQVTQMGQEVILRCVPISNHLYFYWYRQILGQKVEFLVSFYNNEISEKSEIFDDQFSVERPDGSNFTLKIRSTKLEDSAMYFCASSDRGLGNQPQHFGDGTRLSIL.

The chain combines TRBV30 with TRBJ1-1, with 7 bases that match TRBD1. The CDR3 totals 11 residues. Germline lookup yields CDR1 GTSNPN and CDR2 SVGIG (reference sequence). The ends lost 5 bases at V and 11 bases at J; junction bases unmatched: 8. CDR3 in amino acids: CAWETGRLAFF. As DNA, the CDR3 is TGTGCCTGGGAGACAGGGAGGTTGGCTTTCTTT.

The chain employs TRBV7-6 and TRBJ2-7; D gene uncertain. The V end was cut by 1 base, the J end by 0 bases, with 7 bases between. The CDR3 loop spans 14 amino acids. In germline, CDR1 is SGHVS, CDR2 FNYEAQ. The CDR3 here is CASSLGAASYEQYF. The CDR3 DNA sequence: TGTGCCAGCAGCTTAGGGGCTGCCTCCTACGAGCAGTACTTC.

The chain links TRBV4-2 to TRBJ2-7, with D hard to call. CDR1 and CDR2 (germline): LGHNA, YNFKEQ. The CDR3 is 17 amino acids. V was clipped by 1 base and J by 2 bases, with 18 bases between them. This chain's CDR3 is CASSQGLLPSMTYEQYF. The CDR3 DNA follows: TGTGCCAGCAGCCAAGGACTCTTGCCCTCTATGACCTACGAGCAGTACTTC.

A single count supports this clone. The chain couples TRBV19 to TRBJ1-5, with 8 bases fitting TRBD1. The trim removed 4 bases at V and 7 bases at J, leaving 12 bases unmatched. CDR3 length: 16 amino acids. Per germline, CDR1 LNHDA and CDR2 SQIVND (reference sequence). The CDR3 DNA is TGTGCCAGTAGTACACAGTTACAGGGGGGAAGGCAGCCCCAGCATTTT. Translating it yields CASSTQLQGGRQPQHF.

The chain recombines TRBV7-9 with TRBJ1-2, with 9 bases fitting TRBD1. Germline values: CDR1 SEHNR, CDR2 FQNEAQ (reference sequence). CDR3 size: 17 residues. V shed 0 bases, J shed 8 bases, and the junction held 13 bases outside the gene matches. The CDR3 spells CASSLATGQGFSRGYTF. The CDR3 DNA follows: TGTGCCAGCAGCTTAGCAACGGGACAGGGTTTTTCTAGAGGCTACACCTTC.